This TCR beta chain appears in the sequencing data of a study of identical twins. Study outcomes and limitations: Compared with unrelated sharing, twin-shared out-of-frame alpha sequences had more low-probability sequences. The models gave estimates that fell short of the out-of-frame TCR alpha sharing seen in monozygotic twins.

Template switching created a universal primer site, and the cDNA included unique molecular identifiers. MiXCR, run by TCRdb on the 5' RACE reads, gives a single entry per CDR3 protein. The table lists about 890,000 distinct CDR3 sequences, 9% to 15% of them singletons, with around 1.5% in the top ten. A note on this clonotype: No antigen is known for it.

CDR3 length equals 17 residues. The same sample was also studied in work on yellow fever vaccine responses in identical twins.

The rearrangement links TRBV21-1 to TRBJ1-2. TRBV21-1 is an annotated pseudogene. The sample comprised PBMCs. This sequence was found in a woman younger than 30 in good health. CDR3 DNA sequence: TGTGCCAGCAGCGAATCCTCGAAAGGGCCCTCCAACTATGGCTACACCTTC. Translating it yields CASSESSKGPSNYGYTF.